Listed below are T cell receptor beta chains from one sample, sequenced in a study of blood T cell repertoires in COVID-19. TCRdb keeps only in-frame clones here, not all; method: immunoSEQ multiplex PCR. Among roughly 380,000 clones listed, approximately 91% were seen once. Sequencing was performed on peripheral blood. The receptor source for this set is a woman aged 40 to 55 with COVID-19, enrolled during active disease. The CDR3 runs from the conserved cysteine through the conserved F or W. D genes are given only for firm matches. Clone size is shown for a subset of rows, as once, few, many or a class of expanded clone.

abundance,d_gene,v_gene,j_gene,CDR3aa,CDR3nt
.,TRBD1,TRBV18,TRBJ1-2,CASSPADRASYTF,TGTGCCAGCTCACCAGCGGACAGGGCGAGCTACACCTTC
.,TRBD1,TRBV27,TRBJ1-6,CASRETGGRGSPLHF,TGTGCCAGCAGGGAGACAGGGGGCAGGGGTTCACCCCTCCACTTT
.,.,TRBV27,TRBJ1-1,CASTTSRENTEAFF,TGTGCCAGCACCACGAGCCGGGAGAACACTGAAGCTTTCTTT
.,.,TRBV7-8,TRBJ1-1,CASSLVTRGVTTEAFF,TGTGCCAGCAGCTTAGTAACGCGGGGGGTGACCACTGAAGCTTTCTTT
.,TRBD2,TRBV19,TRBJ2-1,CASSIAGGPYNEQFF,TGTGCCAGTAGTATTGCGGGAGGCCCCTACAATGAGCAGTTCTTC
.,.,TRBV18,TRBJ1-1,CASSPAGSEAFF,TGTGCCAGCTCACCGGCAGGCTCTGAAGCTTTCTTT
.,.,TRBV2,TRBJ1-2,CASSPRGFNYGYTF,TGTGCCAGCAGTCCTCGGGGTTTTAACTATGGCTACACCTTC
.,TRBD1,TRBV29-1,TRBJ2-7,CSVGTDYEQYF,TGCAGCGTAGGGACAGATTACGAGCAGTACTTC
.,TRBD1,TRBV28,TRBJ2-7,CASRQTGTASYEQYF,TGTGCCAGCAGACAAACCGGGACAGCTTCCTACGAGCAGTACTTC
.,TRBD2,TRBV5-1,TRBJ2-7,CASSLVVAGTYEQYF,TGCGCCAGCAGCTTGGTGGTAGCGGGGACTTACGAGCAGTACTTC
.,.,TRBV7-7,TRBJ2-6,CASSLEVAGRFSGANVLTF,TGTGCTAGCAGCTTAGAGGTGGCAGGCCGTTTTTCTGGGGCCAACGTCCTGACTTTC
.,.,TRBV19,TRBJ1-4,CASSPLNEKLFF,TGTGCCAGTAGTCCCTTGAATGAAAAACTGTTTTTT
.,.,TRBV6-5,TRBJ2-5,CASNGGAQETQYF,TGTGCCAGCAATGGGGGGGCTCAAGAGACCCAGTACTTC
.,.,TRBV6-2/TRBV6-3,TRBJ1-3,CASSPFGLVESGNTIYF,TGTGCCAGCAGCCCCTTCGGCTTAGTGGAGAGCGGAAACACCATATATTTT
.,.,TRBV5-6,TRBJ1-4,CASSPGVPTTNEKLFF,TGTGCCAGCAGTCCCGGGGTGCCGACAACTAATGAAAAACTGTTTTTT
.,.,TRBV12-3/TRBV12-4,TRBJ1-2,CASSPDRNYGYTF,TGTGCCAGCAGCCCCGACAGAAACTATGGCTACACCTTC
.,TRBD2,TRBV27,TRBJ2-1,CASSPTSSGSRNEQFF,TGTGCCAGCAGTCCGACCTCTAGCGGGAGTAGAAATGAGCAGTTCTTC
.,.,TRBV18,TRBJ1-2,CASSSDSPTLGYTF,TGTGCCAGCTCATCGGACAGCCCGACATTGGGCTACACCTTC
.,TRBD1,TRBV27,TRBJ2-7,CASSPGTGIGYEQYF,TGTGCCAGCAGTCCAGGGACAGGGATTGGCTACGAGCAGTACTTC
.,TRBD1,TRBV7-8,TRBJ1-2,CASSRDREANYGYTF,TGTGCCAGCAGCCGGGACAGGGAAGCTAACTATGGCTACACCTTC
.,.,TRBV20-1,TRBJ1-5,CSASLGDNQPQHF,TGCAGTGCTAGTCTCGGGGACAATCAGCCCCAGCATTTT
.,.,TRBV5-6,TRBJ2-1,CASSLVTLPGSYNEQFF,TGTGCCAGCAGCTTGGTCACTTTACCTGGCTCCTACAATGAGCAGTTCTTC
.,.,TRBV9,TRBJ1-1,CASSATNRFTEAFF,TGTGCCAGCAGTGCAACCAACCGGTTCACTGAAGCTTTCTTT
.,TRBD1,TRBV5-8,TRBJ1-6,CASSDNRGYNSPLHF,TGTGCCAGCAGCGACAACAGGGGTTATAATTCACCCCTCCACTTT
.,.,TRBV5-1,TRBJ1-5,CASSRVPNQPQHF,TGCGCCAGCAGCCGGGTCCCCAATCAGCCCCAGCATTTT
.,.,TRBV5-4,TRBJ2-7,CASSFTSQEQYF,TGTGCCAGCAGCTTCACCTCCCAGGAGCAGTACTTC
.,TRBD2,TRBV6-6,TRBJ2-7,CASRLVAGGPDEQYF,TGTGCCAGCAGACTGGTAGCGGGAGGGCCGGACGAGCAGTACTTC
.,.,TRBV19,TRBJ1-1,CASSIVGRVEAFF,TGTGCCAGTAGTATAGTTGGCAGGGTAGAAGCTTTCTTT
.,.,TRBV6-5,TRBJ1-1,CASSYGGGFMNTEAFF,TGTGCCAGCAGTTACGGGGGGGGATTCATGAACACTGAAGCTTTCTTT
.,.,TRBV6-6,TRBJ2-1,CASSHGYYNEQFF,TGTGCCAGCAGTCACGGGTATTACAATGAGCAGTTCTTC
many,.,TRBV19,TRBJ2-2,CASSIPRGAGELFF,TGTGCCAGTAGTATACCCCGGGGGGCTGGGGAGCTGTTTTTT
.,.,TRBV6-5,TRBJ1-3,CASRGGNTIYF,TGTGCCAGCCGGGGTGGAAACACCATATATTTT
.,.,TRBV27,TRBJ1-3,CASSLHGVGNTIYF,TGTGCCAGCAGTTTGCACGGGGTCGGGAACACCATATATTTT
few,TRBD1,TRBV5-5,TRBJ1-2,CASSVGDRRNYGYTF,TGTGCCAGCAGCGTCGGGGACAGGAGGAACTATGGCTACACCTTC
.,.,TRBV9,TRBJ1-1,CASSADRGNTEAFF,TGTGCCAGCAGCGCCGATCGGGGGAACACTGAAGCTTTCTTT
.,.,TRBV19,TRBJ2-7,CASSDPESGVYSPNF,TGTGCCAGTAGTGATCCTGAGTCAGGGGTATATTCCCCAAACTTC
.,.,TRBV27,TRBJ2-2,CASSPGQYTGELFF,TGTGCCAGCAGCCCGGGACAATACACCGGGGAGCTGTTTTTT
few,TRBD1,TRBV18,TRBJ1-1,CASSGQANTEAFF,TGTGCCAGCTCCGGACAGGCGAACACTGAAGCTTTCTTT
.,TRBD1,TRBV18,TRBJ2-7,CASSPRDSPYEQYF,TGTGCCAGCTCACCCCGGGACAGCCCCTACGAGCAGTACTTC
.,TRBD1,TRBV4-3,TRBJ1-5,CASSHRLDRAGNQPQHF,TGCGCCAGCAGCCACAGGCTAGACAGGGCTGGCAATCAGCCCCAGCATTTT
.,.,TRBV5-1,TRBJ2-5,CASSSVYRETQYF,TGCGCCAGCAGCTCTGTGTATCGGGAGACCCAGTACTTC
.,TRBD1,TRBV4-3,TRBJ1-6,CASSQGRGTGYNSPLHF,TGCGCCAGCAGCCAAGGTCGGGGGACAGGGTATAATTCACCCCTCCACTTT
.,.,TRBV6-5,TRBJ1-4,CASSYGRGGREKLFF,TGTGCCAGCAGTTACGGAAGGGGGGGACGAGAAAAACTGTTTTTT
once,TRBD1,TRBV4-3,TRBJ1-6,CASSQVRTGHMSNNSPLHF,TGCGCCAGCAGCCAAGTCCGGACAGGACATATGTCAAATAATTCACCCCTCCACTTT
.,.,TRBV15,TRBJ1-4,CATSRGSTNEKLFF,TGTGCCACCAGTAGGGGGTCAACTAATGAAAAACTGTTTTTT
once,.,TRBV12-3/TRBV12-4,TRBJ2-5,CASSLQETQYF,TGTGCCAGCAGTTTACAGGAGACCCAGTACTTC
.,TRBD1,TRBV7-2,TRBJ1-1,CASSLTRGDTEAFF,TGTGCCAGCAGCTTAACCAGGGGGGACACTGAAGCTTTCTTT
.,TRBD2,TRBV7-3,TRBJ2-2,CASSLGTSVGELFF,TGTGCCAGCAGCTTAGGGACTAGCGTCGGGGAGCTGTTTTTT
.,.,TRBV6-4,TRBJ1-6,CASSDSGENSPLHF,TGTGCCAGCAGTGATTCCGGGGAGAATTCACCCCTCCACTTT
.,.,TRBV5-1,TRBJ1-3,CASSPEVQGRNTIYF,TGCGCCAGCAGCCCGGAGGTTCAGGGGAGAAACACCATATATTTT
.,TRBD1,TRBV19,TRBJ2-2,CASSSRTGYTGELFF,TGTGCCAGTAGTTCCCGGACAGGGTACACCGGGGAGCTGTTTTTT